This entry concerns a single TCR beta chain. TCRdb keeps only in-frame clones here, not all; method: immunoSEQ multiplex PCR. The sample records 100,000 to 150,000 clones, roughly 85% being singletons. The record originates from a study of blood T cell repertoires in COVID-19. Overall study context: Researchers got acute and convalescent COVID-19 samples from the United States, Italy and Spain.

Germline loops: CDR1 SGHTA, CDR2 FQGNSA. CDR3 length equals 13 residues. The junction had 4 bases not matched to a gene; V was cut back by 8 bases and J by 1 base. The specimen was peripheral blood. This TCR was recovered from a man older than 75 with active or convalescent COVID-19. This rearrangement joins TRBV7-2 to TRBJ1-1; 7 positions match TRBD1. The CDR3 loop is CASRTGRNTEAFF. The CDR3 DNA sequence: TGTGCCAGCCGGACAGGACGGAACACTGAAGCTTTCTTT.